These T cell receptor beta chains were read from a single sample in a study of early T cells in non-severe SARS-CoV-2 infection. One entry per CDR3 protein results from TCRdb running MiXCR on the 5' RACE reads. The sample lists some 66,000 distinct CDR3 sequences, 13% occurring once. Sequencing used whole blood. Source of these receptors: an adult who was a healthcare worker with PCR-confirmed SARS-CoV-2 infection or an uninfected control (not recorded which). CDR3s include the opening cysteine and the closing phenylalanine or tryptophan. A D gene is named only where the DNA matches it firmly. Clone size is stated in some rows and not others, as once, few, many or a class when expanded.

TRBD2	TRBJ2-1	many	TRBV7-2	CASSLGGGSTDNEQFF	TGTGCCAGCAGCTTAGGCGGCGGGAGCACCGACAATGAGCAGTTCTTC
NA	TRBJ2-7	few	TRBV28	CASSFGSNFEQYF	TGTGCCAGCAGTTTCGGATCCAATTTCGAGCAGTACTTC
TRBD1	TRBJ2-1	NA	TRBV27	CASSSRGTASSYNEQFF	TGTGCCAGCAGTTCTCGAGGGACAGCTAGCTCCTACAATGAGCAGTTCTTC
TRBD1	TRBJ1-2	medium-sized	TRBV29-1	CSVQVGGLNYGYTF	TGCAGCGTACAAGTAGGGGGCCTTAACTATGGCTACACCTTC
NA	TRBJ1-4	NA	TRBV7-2	CVSSLAPGRSNEKLFF	TGTGTCAGCAGCTTAGCGCCGGGGAGGAGTAATGAAAAACTGTTTTTT
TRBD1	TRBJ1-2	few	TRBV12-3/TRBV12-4	CASSRQGSYGYTF	TGTGCCAGCAGCCGACAGGGGAGCTATGGCTACACCTTC
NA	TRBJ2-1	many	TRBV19	CASRLGGSIYNEQFF	TGTGCCAGTAGATTAGGGGGTTCGATCTACAATGAGCAGTTCTTC
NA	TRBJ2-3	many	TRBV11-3	CASSLGLGGGADTQYF	TGTGCCAGCAGCTTAGGCCTGGGAGGCGGCGCAGATACGCAGTATTTT
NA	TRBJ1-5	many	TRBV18	CASSLKPNQPQHF	TGTGCCAGCTCATTAAAGCCCAATCAGCCCCAGCATTTT
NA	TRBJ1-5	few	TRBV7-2	CASSLTGTGTYSNQPQHF	TGTGCCAGCAGCTTAACCGGGACGGGTACATATAGCAATCAGCCCCAGCATTTT
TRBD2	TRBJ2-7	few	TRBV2	CASSRAGGSYEQYF	TGTGCCAGCAGCCGAGCGGGAGGGTCCTACGAGCAGTACTTC
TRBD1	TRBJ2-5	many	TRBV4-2	CASRDRGRLGAQETQYF	TGTGCCAGCAGGGACAGGGGGCGCTTAGGGGCCCAAGAGACCCAGTACTTC
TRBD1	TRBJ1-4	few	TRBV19	CASGGTGYEKLFF	TGTGCCAGTGGCGGGACAGGATATGAAAAACTGTTTTTT
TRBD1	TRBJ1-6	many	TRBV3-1	CASSQTFTGDSPLHF	TGTGCCAGCAGCCAAACCTTTACAGGGGATTCACCCCTCCACTTT
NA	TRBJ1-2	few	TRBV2	CASTEGGNDYGYTF	TGTGCCAGCACCGAAGGGGGTAATGACTATGGCTACACCTTC
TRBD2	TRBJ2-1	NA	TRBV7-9	CASSLASLASGINEQFF	TGTGCCAGCAGCTTAGCAAGTCTGGCTAGCGGGATCAATGAGCAGTTCTTC
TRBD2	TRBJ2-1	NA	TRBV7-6	CVSSVGSGSSYNEQFF	TGTGTCAGCAGCGTAGGGAGCGGGAGCTCCTACAATGAGCAGTTCTTC
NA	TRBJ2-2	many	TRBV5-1	CASSLGENTGELFF	TGCGCCAGCAGCTTAGGGGAAAACACCGGGGAGCTGTTTTTT
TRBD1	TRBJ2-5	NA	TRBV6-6	CASSHSTGAQETQYF	TGTGCCAGCAGTCACTCGACAGGGGCTCAAGAGACCCAGTACTTC
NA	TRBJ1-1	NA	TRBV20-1	CSARESTEAFF	TGCAGTGCTAGGGAGAGCACTGAAGCTTTCTTT
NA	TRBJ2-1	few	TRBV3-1	CASSQDQGTPNNEQFF	TGTGCCAGCAGCCAAGATCAGGGAACTCCTAACAATGAGCAGTTCTTC
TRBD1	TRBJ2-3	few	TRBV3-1	CASRRGQGAGTQYF	TGTGCCAGCAGGAGGGGACAGGGCGCCGGTACGCAGTATTTT
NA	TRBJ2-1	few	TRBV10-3	CAISDRGATYNEQFF	TGTGCCATCAGTGATAGAGGGGCGACCTACAATGAGCAGTTCTTC
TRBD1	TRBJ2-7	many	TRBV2	CASSDWDRGYEQYF	TGTGCCAGCAGTGACTGGGACAGGGGCTACGAGCAGTACTTC
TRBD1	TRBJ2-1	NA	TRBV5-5	CASRSTGGPEFEQFF	TGTGCCAGCAGATCCACAGGGGGCCCAGAATTTGAGCAGTTCTTC
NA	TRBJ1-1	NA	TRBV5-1	CASSSGKNTEAFF	TGCGCCAGCAGTTCCGGGAAGAACACTGAAGCTTTCTTT
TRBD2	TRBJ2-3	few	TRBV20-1	CSAITGLALTDTQYF	TGCAGTGCTATCACGGGACTAGCTCTCACAGATACGCAGTATTTT
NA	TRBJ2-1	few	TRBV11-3	CASSSTIASYNEQFF	TGTGCCAGCAGCTCTACAATCGCCTCCTACAATGAGCAGTTCTTC
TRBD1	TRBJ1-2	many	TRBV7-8	CASSLGDRKYGYTF	TGTGCCAGCAGCTTAGGGGACAGGAAATATGGCTACACCTTC
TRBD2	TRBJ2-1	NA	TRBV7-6	CASSLGLAGGHEQFF	TGTGCCAGCAGCTTGGGACTAGCGGGAGGCCATGAGCAGTTCTTC
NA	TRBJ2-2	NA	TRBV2	CASSDSRAGELFF	TGTGCCAGCAGTGATTCTCGAGCCGGGGAGCTGTTTTTT
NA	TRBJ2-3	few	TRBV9	CASSATIGGATDTQYF	TGTGCCAGCAGCGCTACCATAGGGGGAGCCACAGATACGCAGTATTTT
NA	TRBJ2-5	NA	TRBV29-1	CSVARRGEETQYF	TGCAGCGTTGCGCGTCGAGGGGAAGAGACCCAGTACTTC
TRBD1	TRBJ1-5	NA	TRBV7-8	CASSLARDSGQPQHF	TGTGCCAGCAGCTTAGCGCGGGACAGTGGCCAGCCCCAGCATTTT
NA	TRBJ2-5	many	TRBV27	CASSLKSTQETQYF	TGTGCCAGCAGTTTAAAAAGCACCCAAGAGACCCAGTACTTC